This TCR beta chain was observed in a study of blood T cell repertoires in COVID-19 (dated by TCRdb to the early 2020s). Regarding the complete study: Samples covering the acute and convalescent phases of COVID-19 were provided by collaborators in the United States, Italy and Spain. The prospective study material was composed of cDNA or gDNA derived from T cells, B-cell-depleted T cells, or PBMCs. Subjects who had been exposed to COVID-19, were actively infected with it, or had recovered from it provided the deeply sampled blood TCRbeta repertoires that made up the dataset. A freely available public database, intended as a resource for researchers studying the immune response to SARS-CoV-2, is where the repertoires were released. Samples were obtained from the ongoing ImmuneRACE study (first 160 participants) and from roughly 1,300 subjects provided by 6 global collaborators. Sample metadata almost always included a de-identified subject ID, COVID-19 status, age in years and sex. HLA class I and class II types, where available, came from metadata supplied by the sample provider rather than from assay-based typing.

Each collaborating institution followed its own protocols to collect whole blood in K2EDTA tubes. For TCRbeta analysis, collaborator samples were shipped as frozen whole blood, as isolated PBMCs, or as DNA extracted from either sample type. Overall study outcomes, separate from this receptor: How much clinical and demographic metadata was included differed by source and by participant, and the metadata was provided uncurated.

Concerning this clone itself: The specificity of this receptor is unknown. One base away there is no much larger clone; base qualities are not given.

The CDR3 contains 14 residues, cysteine and phenylalanine counted. Just CDR3 DNA is preserved here, 42 bases in frame from base 1. For CDR1 and CDR2, the germline V gene (reference sequence) lists MNHNY and SVGAGI. V is reduced by 7 bases and J by 0 bases, leaving a spacing of 10 bases between them. TCRbeta CDR3 regions were amplified from genomic DNA using the immunoSEQ Assay, a bias-controlled multiplex PCR. The paper's processing steps were these. The number of nucleated cells in each sample was estimated from the amplification of reference gene primers within the assay. To quantify the absolute abundance of each unique TCRbeta CDR3 rearrangement, sequence reads were collapsed and filtered. For each sample, productive Simpson clonality was calculated by taking the square root of Simpson's diversity index across productive rearrangements. The table was pulled from immuneACCESS by TCRdb, which kept in-frame rearrangements only. Such tables lose some clones; where checked, under half of the loss comes from unresolved V genes, and the rest has no known cause. D and trimming were read from the DNA, whereas the V and J calls and clone size are those reported in that table. The sample table contains approximately 350,000 clones; only one count was recorded for around 83% of them. Clones ranked in the top ten supply roughly 3% of the sample.

The chain links TRBV6-6 with TRBJ1-5; TRBD1 is perhaps the D gene, given 5 matching bases. Sequenced sample: peripheral blood. This sequence was found in a man in his thirties or forties with active or convalescent COVID-19. The DNA sequence is as follows: TGTGCCAGCACCAAAGGGGATAGCAATCAGCCCCAGCATTTT. This is translated as CASTKGDSNQPQHF.